The rows below give T cell receptor beta chains drawn from one sample of a study of blood T cells in healthy people across ages. MiXCR, applied by TCRdb to the 5' RACE reads, yields one record per CDR3 protein. The table shows approximately 690,000 distinct CDR3 sequences, with roughly 53% occurring only once. The sequenced material came from blood. Receptors originate from a man in his 60s in good health. The CDR3 runs from the conserved cysteine through the conserved F or W. Size tells how often a clone was seen (once, few, many) or the class of an expanded clone, and some rows leave it out.

V gene,CDR3 length,clone size,J gene,CDR3 protein
TRBV6-5,11,-,TRBJ1-2,CASSPGTGYTF
TRBV29-1,12,-,TRBJ1-1,CSVEGWGNEAFF
TRBV12-3/TRBV12-4,16,-,TRBJ1-2,CASSLWQGAGVYGYTF
TRBV27,12,few,TRBJ2-4,CASAADFGIQYF
TRBV24-1,17,few,TRBJ2-5,CATSDPGTSGTQETQYF
TRBV6-5,14,-,TRBJ2-1,CASTDGGSYNEQFF
TRBV5-1,15,-,TRBJ1-6,CASSLADGYNSPLHF
TRBV9,16,-,TRBJ1-6,CASSVGRGPYNSPLHF
TRBV24-1,12,-,TRBJ2-2,CVTTSEIGELFF
TRBV10-3,15,-,TRBJ1-2,CAIRDSVLNNYGYTF
TRBV29-1,13,once,TRBJ1-5,CSVAATENQPQHF
TRBV7-2,16,-,TRBJ1-1,CASSPRTGRGDTEAFF
TRBV29-1,13,few,TRBJ1-6,CSVEDQRGSPLHF
TRBV18,15,-,TRBJ2-3,CASSPTGLRLDTQYF
TRBV20-1,14,-,-,CSASYLQGSYEQYF
TRBV6-2/TRBV6-3,15,few,TRBJ2-1,CASSYGAGPLSEQFF
TRBV7-8,18,-,TRBJ2-7,CASSPVRLAGAISYEQYF
TRBV12-3/TRBV12-4,15,-,TRBJ2-1,CAGKEEGAQYNEQFF
TRBV20-1,15,-,TRBJ2-3,CSARDWAGSTDTQYF
TRBV7-8,14,-,TRBJ1-2,CASSPLTGGYGYTF